This T cell receptor beta chain derives from a study of human T cells and chemical hapten exposure. Whole-study results and caveats: Versus controls, significantly more large CDR3 similarity clusters arose from expanded TCRs.

The ends were cut back, 5 bases at V and 2 bases at J, with 18 bases in the middle. Germline CDR1 and CDR2: SGHTA and FQGNSA. This CDR3 is 17 amino acids long. Per the authors' pipeline: Ranging from about 20,000 to 700,000, TCR counts per sample had a median value of 95,638. TCRdb recomputed calls from the RACE reads with MiXCR, one row per CDR3 protein. Clone size and V and J calls follow TCRdb, not the original study. The table records 250,000 or so distinct CDR3 sequences, approximately 8% of them present only once. This clonotype came up a few times. Its antigen is not identified. The time point is: pre-sensitization, week 0. The treatment here: therapeutic diphenylcyclopropenone sensitization with weekly scalp DPC.

Sequencing was performed on whole blood, taken in connection with sensitization to the hapten diphenylcyclopropenone (DPC). The chain has TRBV7-2 and TRBJ2-2, with D perhaps assigned TRBD1 or TRBD2 (5 bases each). This clonotype was obtained from a man younger than 35 with alopecia areata. Some clones in this sample may be carry-over from other donors' samples. CDR3 DNA sequence: TGTGCCAGCAGCCGAGCGGTGGGACGGATTAACACCGGGGAGCTGTTTTTT. Its translation is CASSRAVGRINTGELFF.